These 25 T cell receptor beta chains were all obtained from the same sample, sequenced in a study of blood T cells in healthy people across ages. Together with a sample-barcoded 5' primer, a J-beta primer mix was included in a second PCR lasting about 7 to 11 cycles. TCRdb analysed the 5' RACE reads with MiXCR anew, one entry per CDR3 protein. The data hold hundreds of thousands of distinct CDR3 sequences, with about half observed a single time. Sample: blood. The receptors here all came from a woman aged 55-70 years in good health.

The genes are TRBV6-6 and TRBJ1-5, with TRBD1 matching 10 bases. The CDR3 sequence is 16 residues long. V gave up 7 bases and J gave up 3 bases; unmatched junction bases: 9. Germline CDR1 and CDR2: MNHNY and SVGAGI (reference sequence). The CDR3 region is CASNTGTGVNNQPQHF. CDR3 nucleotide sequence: TGTGCCAGCAATACCGGGACAGGGGTGAACAATCAGCCCCAGCATTTT.

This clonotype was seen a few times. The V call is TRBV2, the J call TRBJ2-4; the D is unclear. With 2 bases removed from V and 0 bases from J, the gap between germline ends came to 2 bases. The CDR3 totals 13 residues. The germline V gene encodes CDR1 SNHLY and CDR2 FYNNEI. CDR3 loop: CASSELAKNIQYF. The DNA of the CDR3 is TGTGCCAGCAGTGAACTAGCCAAAAACATTCAGTACTTC.

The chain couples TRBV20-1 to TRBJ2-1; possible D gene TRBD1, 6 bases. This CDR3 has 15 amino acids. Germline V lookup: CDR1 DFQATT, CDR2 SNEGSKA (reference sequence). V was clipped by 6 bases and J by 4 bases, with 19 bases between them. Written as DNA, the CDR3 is TGCAGTGCCACCGTCATGGGACAAGGGTACAATGAGCAGTTCTTC. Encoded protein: CSATVMGQGYNEQFF.

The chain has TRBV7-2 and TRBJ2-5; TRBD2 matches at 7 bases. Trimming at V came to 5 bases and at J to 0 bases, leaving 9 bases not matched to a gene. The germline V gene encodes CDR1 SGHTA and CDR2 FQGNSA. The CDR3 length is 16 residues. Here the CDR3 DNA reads TGTGCCAGCAGCCTCACGAGCGGGACCTACCAAGAGACCCAGTACTTC. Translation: CASSLTSGTYQETQYF.

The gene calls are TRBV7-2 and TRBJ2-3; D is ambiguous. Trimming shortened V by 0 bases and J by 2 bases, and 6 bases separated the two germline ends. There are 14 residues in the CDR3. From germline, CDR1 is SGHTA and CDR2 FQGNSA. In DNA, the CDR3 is TGTGCCAGCAGCTTAGCCCGGGCCACAGATACGCAGTATTTT. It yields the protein CASSLARATDTQYF. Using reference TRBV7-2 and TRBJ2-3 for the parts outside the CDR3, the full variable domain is GAGVSQSPSNKVTEKGKDVELRCDPISGHTALYWYRQSLGQGLEFLIYFQGNSAPDKSGLPSDRFSAERTGGSVSTLTIQRTQQEDSAVYLCASSLARATDTQYFGPGTRLTVL.

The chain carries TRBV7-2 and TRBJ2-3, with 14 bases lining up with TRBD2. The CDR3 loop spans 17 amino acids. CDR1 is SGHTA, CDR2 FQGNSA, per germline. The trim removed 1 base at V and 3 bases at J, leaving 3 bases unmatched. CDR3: CASSLGRLAGGTDTQYF. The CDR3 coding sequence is TGTGCCAGCAGCTTAGGGAGACTAGCGGGAGGGACAGATACGCAGTATTTT.

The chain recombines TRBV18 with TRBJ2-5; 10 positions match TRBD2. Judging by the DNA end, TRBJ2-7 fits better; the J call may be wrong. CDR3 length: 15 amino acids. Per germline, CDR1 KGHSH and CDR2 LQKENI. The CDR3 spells CASSRGLAGVLEQYF. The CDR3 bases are TGTGCCAGCTCTCGGGGCCTAGCGGGAGTTCTCGAGCAGTACTTC.

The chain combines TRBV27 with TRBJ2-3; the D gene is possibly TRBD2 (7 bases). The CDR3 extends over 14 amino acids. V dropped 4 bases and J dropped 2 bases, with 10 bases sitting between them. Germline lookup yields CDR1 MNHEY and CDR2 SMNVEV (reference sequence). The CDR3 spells CASSSRGATDTQYF. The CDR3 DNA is TGTGCCAGCAGTTCCCGGGGGGCCACAGATACGCAGTATTTT.

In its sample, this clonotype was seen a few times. The CDR3 here is CASSQDGLAGDGGKYEQYF. For the CDR3, the DNA is TGTGCCAGCAGCCAAGATGGACTAGCGGGAGATGGGGGAAAGTACGAGCAGTACTTC. The V and J genes are TRBV4-2 and TRBJ2-7; 13 bases align to TRBD2. Germline CDR1 LGHNA, CDR2 YNFKEQ. V dropped 0 bases and J dropped 4; count of bases not matched to a gene: 12. CDR3 length: 19 residues.

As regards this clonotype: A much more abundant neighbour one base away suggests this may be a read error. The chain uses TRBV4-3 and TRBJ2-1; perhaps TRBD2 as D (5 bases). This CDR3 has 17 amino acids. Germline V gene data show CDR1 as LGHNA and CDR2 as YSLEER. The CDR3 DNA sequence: TGCGCCAGCAGCCAACGCCCCTCCCCTAGCTCCTACAATGAGCTGTACTTC. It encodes CASSQRPSPSSYNELYF.

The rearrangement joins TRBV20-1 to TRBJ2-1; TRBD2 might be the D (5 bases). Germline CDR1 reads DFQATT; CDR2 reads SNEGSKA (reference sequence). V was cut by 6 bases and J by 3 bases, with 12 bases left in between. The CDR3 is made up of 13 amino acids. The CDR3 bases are TGCAGTGCACCCAGGACTCGCTACAATGAGCAGTTCTTC. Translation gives CSAPRTRYNEQFF.

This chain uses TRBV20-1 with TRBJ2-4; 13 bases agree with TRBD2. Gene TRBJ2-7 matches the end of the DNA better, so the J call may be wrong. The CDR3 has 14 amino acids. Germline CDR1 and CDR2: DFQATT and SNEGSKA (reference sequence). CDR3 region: CSALQLAGGNEQYF. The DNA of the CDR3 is TGCAGTGCTCTCCAACTAGCGGGAGGGAACGAGCAGTACTTC.

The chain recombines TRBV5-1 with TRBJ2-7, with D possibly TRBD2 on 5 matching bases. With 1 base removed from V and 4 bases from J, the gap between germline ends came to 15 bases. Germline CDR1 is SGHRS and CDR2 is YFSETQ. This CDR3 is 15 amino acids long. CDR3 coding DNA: TGCGCCAGCAGCTTGATGGGAGTAGGGAAGTACGAGCAGTACTTC. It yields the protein CASSLMGVGKYEQYF. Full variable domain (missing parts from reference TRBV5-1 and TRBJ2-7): KAGVTQTPRYLIKTRGQQVTLSCSPISGHRSVSWYQQTPGQGLQFLFEYFSETQRNKGNFPGRFSGRQFSNSRSEMNVSTLELGDSALYLCASSLMGVGKYEQYFGPGTRLTVT.

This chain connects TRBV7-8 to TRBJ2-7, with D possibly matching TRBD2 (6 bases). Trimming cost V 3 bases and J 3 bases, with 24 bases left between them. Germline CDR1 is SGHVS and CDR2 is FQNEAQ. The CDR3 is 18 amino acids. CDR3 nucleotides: TGTGCCAGCAGCTTCCGGATTAGGGTTGGCGGGATCAACTACGAGCAGTACTTC. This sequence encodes CASSFRIRVGGINYEQYF.

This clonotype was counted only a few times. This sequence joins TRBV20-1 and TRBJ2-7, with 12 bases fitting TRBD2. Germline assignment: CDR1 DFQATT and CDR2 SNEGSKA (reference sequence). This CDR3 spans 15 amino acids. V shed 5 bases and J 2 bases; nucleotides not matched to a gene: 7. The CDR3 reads CSAGRTSGAPYEQYF. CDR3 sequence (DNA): TGCAGTGCTGGGAGGACTAGCGGGGCCCCCTACGAGCAGTACTTC.

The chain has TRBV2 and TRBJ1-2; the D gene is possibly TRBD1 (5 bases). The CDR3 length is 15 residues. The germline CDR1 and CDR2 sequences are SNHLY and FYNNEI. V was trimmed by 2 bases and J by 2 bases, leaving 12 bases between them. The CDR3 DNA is TGTGCCAGCAGTGAAACCAGGGCGCCAAACTATGGCTACACCTTC. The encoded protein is CASSETRAPNYGYTF. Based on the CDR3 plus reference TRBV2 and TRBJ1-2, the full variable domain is EPEVTQTPSHQVTQMGQEVILRCVPISNHLYFYWYRQILGQKVEFLVSFYNNEISEKSEIFDDQFSVERPDGSNFTLKIRSTKLEDSAMYFCASSETRAPNYGYTFGSGTRLTVV.

CDR3 coding DNA: TGCGCCAGCAGCGGCGGGACTAGCCCCTACGAGCAGTACTTC. Residues: CASSGGTSPYEQYF. The V and J genes are TRBV5-1 and TRBJ2-7; 9 positions agree with TRBD2. The CDR3 loop spans 14 amino acids. Germline-derived CDR1 and CDR2 are SGHRS and YFSETQ. Unmatched junction bases numbered 4, after V lost 4 bases and J lost 2 bases.

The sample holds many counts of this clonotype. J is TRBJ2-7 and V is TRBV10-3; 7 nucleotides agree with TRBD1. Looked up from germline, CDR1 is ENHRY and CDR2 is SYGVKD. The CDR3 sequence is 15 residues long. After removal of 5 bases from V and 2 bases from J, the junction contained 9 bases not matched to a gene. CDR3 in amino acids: CAISTSLDRTYEQYF. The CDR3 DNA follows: TGTGCCATCAGTACCTCCTTGGACAGGACCTACGAGCAGTACTTC.

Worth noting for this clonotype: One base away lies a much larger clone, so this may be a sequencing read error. The CDR3 loop reads CSVGQGLEETQFF. In nucleotides, the CDR3 is TGCAGCGTCGGACAGGGGTTGGAGGAGACCCAGTTCTTC. V is TRBV29-1 and J is TRBJ2-1; 9 bases fit TRBD1. In germline, CDR1 is SQVTM, CDR2 ANQGSEA. This CDR3 contains 13 residues. Trimming cost V 6 bases and J 13 bases; bases outside gene matches: 13.

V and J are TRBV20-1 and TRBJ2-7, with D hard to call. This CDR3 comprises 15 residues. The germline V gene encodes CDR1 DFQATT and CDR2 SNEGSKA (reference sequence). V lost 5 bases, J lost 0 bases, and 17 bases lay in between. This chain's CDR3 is CSAPPTPWSSYEQYF. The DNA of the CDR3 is TGCAGTGCTCCTCCGACTCCCTGGAGCTCCTACGAGCAGTACTTC.

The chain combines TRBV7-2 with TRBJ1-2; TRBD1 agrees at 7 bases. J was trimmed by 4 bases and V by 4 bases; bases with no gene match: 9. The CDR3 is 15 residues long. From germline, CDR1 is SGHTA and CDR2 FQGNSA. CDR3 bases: TGTGCCAGCAGCTCGTCGACAGGGACCAGCTATGGCTACACCTTC. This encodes CASSSSTGTSYGYTF. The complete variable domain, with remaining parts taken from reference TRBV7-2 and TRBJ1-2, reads GAGVSQSPSNKVTEKGKDVELRCDPISGHTALYWYRQSLGQGLEFLIYFQGNSAPDKSGLPSDRFSAERTGGSVSTLTIQRTQQEDSAVYLCASSSSTGTSYGYTFGSGTRLTVV.

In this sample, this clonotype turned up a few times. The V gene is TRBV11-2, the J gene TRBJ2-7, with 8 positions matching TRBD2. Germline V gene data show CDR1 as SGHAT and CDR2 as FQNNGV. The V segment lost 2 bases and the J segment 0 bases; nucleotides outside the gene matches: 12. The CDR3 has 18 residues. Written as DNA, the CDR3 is TGTGCCAGCAGCTTACTAGCGGGCTTCTCCGGCAGCTCCTACGAGCAGTACTTC. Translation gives CASSLLAGFSGSSYEQYF.

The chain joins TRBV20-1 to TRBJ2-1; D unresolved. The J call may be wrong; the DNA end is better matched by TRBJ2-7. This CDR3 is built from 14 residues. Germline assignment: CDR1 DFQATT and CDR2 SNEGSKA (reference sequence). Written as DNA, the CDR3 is TGCAGTGCTAGAGCCTTATTAAGATACAATGAGCAGTACTTC. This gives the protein CSARALLRYNEQYF.

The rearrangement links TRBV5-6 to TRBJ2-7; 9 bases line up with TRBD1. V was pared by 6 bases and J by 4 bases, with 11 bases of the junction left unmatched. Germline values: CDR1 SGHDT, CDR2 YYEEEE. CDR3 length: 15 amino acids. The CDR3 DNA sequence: TGTGCCAGCACCCTCGGGGGACAGGGCGGTTACGAGCAGTACTTC. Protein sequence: CASTLGGQGGYEQYF.

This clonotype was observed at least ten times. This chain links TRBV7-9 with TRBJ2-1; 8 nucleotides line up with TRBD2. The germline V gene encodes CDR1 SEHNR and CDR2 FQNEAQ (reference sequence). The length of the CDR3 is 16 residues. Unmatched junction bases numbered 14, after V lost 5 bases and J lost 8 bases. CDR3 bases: TGTGCCAGCAGCCCACGGCGGGAGGTCCCTCGGGATGAGCAGTTCTTC. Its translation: CASSPRREVPRDEQFF.